This T cell receptor (beta chain) emerged from a study of blood T cell repertoires in COVID-19. The junction had 14 bases not matched to a gene; V was cut back by 5 bases and J by 10 bases. The length of the CDR3 is 16 residues. The V gene's germline CDR1 is MDHEN and CDR2 SYDVKM. TCRdb's table, derived via immunoSEQ multiplex PCR, lists solely in-frame clones and lacks some. Counted here are roughly 290,000 clones, about 93% occurring once; the ten biggest clones make up around 6.8%. V and J are TRBV28 and TRBJ2-1; TRBD1 aligns across 10 bases. This clonotype was obtained from a woman in her twenties or thirties with COVID-19, enrolled during active disease. Sequenced sample: peripheral blood. CDR3: CASSLPRQGALWEQFF. DNA of the CDR3: TGTGCCAGCAGTCTGCCCAGACAGGGGGCGCTATGGGAGCAGTTCTTC.